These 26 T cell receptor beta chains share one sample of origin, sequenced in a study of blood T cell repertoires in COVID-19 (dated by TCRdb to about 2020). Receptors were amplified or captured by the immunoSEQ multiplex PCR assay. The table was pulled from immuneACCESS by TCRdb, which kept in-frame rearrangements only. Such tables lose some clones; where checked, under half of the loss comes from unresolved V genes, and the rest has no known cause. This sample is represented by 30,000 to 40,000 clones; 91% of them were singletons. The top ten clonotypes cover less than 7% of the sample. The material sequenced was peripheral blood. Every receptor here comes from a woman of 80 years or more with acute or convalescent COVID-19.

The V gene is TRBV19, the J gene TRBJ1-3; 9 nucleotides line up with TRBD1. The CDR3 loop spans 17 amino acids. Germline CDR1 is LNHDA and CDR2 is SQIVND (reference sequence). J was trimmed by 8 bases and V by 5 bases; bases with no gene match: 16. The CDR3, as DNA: TGTGCCAGTAGTCGTCGAACAGGACAGGGGACGGGAGACACCATATATTTT. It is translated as CASSRRTGQGTGDTIYF. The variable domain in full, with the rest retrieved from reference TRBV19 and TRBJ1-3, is DGGITQSPKYLFRKEGQNVTLSCEQNLNHDAMYWYRQDPGQGLRLIYYSQIVNDFQKGDIAEGYSVSREKKESFPLTVTSAQKNPTAFYLCASSRRTGQGTGDTIYFGEGSWLTVV.

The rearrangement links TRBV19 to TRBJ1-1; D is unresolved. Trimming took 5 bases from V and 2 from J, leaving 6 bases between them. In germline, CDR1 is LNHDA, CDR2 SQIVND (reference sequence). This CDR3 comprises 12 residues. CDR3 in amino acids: CASSLFNTEAFF. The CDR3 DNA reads TGTGCCAGTAGTCTGTTCAACACTGAAGCTTTCTTT.

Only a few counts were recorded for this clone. CDR3 region: CASSPSGTEIEKLFF. The CDR3, as DNA: TGTGCCAGCAGTCCCTCCGGGACAGAAATCGAAAAACTGTTTTTT. The V and J genes are TRBV11-2 and TRBJ1-4; 7 nucleotides agree with TRBD1. The ends lost 6 bases at V and 8 bases at J; junction bases unmatched: 12. CDR3 length: 15 residues. Germline CDR1 is SGHAT and CDR2 is FQNNGV.

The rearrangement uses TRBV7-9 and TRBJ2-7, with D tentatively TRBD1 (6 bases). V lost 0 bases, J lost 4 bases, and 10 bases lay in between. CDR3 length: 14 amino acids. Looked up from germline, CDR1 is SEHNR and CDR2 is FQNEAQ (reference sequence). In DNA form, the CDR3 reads TGTGCCAGCAGCTTAGCAGGGGGTGCTTACGAGCAGTACTTC. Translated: CASSLAGGAYEQYF.

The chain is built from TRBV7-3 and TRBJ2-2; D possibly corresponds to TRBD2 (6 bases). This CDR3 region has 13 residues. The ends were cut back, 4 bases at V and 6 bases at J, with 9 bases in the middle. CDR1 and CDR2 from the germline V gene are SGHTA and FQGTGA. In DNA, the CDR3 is TGTGCCAGCAGCTCGGGAGCGGCCGGGGAGCTGTTTTTT. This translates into CASSSGAAGELFF. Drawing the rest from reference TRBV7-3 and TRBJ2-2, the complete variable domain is GAGVSQTPSNKVTEKGKYVELRCDPISGHTALYWYRQSLGQGPEFLIYFQGTGAADDSGLPNDRFFAVRPEGSVSTLKIQRTERGDSAVYLCASSSGAAGELFFGEGSRLTVL.

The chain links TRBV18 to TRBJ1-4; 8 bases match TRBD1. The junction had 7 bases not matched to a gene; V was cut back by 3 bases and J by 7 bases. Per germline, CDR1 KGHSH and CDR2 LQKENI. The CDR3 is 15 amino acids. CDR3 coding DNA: TGTGCCAGCTCACCTCCGGGACAGGTGTTTGAAAAACTGTTTTTT. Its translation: CASSPPGQVFEKLFF.

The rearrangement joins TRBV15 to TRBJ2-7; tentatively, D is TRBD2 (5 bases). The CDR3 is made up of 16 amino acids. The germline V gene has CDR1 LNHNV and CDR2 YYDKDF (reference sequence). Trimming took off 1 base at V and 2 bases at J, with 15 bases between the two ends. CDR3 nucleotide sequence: TGTGCCACCAGCAGAGTTACTTCGGGGTCCACCTACGAGCAGTACTTC. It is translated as CATSRVTSGSTYEQYF. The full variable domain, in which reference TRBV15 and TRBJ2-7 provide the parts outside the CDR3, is DAMVIQNPRYQVTQFGKPVTLSCSQTLNHNVMYWYQQKSSQAPKLLFHYYDKDFNNEADTPDNFQSRRPNTSFCFLDIRSPGLGDTAMYLCATSRVTSGSTYEQYFGPGTRLTVT.

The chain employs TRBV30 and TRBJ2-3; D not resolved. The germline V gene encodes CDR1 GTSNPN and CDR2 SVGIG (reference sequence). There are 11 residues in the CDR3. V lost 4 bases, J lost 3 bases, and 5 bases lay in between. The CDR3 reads CAWTFTDTQYF. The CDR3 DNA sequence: TGTGCCTGGACCTTTACAGATACGCAGTATTTT.

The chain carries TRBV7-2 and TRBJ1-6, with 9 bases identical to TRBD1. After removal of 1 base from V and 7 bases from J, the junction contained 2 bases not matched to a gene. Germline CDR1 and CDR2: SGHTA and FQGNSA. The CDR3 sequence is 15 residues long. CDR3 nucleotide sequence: TGTGCCAGCAGCTTAGTACAGGGGGCGAATTCACCCCTCCACTTT. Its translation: CASSLVQGANSPLHF.

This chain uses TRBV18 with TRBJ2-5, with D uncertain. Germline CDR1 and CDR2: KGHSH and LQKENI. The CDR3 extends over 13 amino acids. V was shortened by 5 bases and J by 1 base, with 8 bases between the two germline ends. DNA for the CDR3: TGTGCCAGCTCATCAGTGCCCCAAGAGACCCAGTACTTC. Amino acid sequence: CASSSVPQETQYF.

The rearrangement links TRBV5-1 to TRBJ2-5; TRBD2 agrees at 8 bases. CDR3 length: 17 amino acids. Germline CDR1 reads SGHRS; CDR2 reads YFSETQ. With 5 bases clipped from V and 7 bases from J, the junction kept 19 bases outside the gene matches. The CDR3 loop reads CASSPAGERGISGTQYF. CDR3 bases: TGCGCCAGCAGTCCCGCGGGGGAGCGGGGGATCTCGGGGACCCAGTACTTC.

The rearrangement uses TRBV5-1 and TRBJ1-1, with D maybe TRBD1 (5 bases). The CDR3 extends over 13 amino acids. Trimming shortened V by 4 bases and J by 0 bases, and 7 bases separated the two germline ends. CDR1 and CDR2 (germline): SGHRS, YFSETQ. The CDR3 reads CASSEDMNTEAFF. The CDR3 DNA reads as TGCGCCAGCAGCGAGGACATGAACACTGAAGCTTTCTTT.

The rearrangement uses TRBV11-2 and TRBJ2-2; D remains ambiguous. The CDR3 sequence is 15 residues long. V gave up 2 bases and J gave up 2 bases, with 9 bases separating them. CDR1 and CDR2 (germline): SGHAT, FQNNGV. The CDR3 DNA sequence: TGTGCCAGCAGCTTACCCCAAACAAACACCGGGGAGCTGTTTTTT. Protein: CASSLPQTNTGELFF.

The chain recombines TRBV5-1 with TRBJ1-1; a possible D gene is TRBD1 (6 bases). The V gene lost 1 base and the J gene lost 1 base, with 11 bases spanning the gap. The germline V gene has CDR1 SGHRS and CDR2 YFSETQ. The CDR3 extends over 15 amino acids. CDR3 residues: CASSLWDNQNTEAFF. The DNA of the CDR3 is TGCGCCAGCAGCTTGTGGGACAATCAGAACACTGAAGCTTTCTTT.

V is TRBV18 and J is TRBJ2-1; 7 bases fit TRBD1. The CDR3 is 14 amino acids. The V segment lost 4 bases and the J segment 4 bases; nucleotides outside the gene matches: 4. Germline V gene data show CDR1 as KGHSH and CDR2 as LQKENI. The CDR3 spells CASSRTGPYNEQFF. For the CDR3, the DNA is TGTGCCAGCTCACGGACAGGACCTTACAATGAGCAGTTCTTC. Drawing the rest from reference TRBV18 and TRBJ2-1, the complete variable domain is NAGVMQNPRHLVRRRGQEARLRCSPMKGHSHVYWYRQLPEEGLKFMVYLQKENIIDESGMPKERFSAEFPKEGPSILRIQQVVRGDSAAYFCASSRTGPYNEQFFGPGTRLTVL.

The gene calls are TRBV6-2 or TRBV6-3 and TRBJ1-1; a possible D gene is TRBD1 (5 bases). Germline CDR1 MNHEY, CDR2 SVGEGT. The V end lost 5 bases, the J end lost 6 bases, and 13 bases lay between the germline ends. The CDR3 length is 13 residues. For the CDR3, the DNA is TGTGCCAGCAGTGTAGGGGCTGGGGCTGAAGCTTTCTTT. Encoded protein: CASSVGAGAEAFF.

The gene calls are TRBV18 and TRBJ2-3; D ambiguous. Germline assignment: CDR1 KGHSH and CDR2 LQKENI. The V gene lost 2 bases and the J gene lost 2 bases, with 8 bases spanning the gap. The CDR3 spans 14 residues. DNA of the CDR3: TGTGCCAGCTCACCATCTTCACACACAGATACGCAGTATTTT. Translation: CASSPSSHTDTQYF.

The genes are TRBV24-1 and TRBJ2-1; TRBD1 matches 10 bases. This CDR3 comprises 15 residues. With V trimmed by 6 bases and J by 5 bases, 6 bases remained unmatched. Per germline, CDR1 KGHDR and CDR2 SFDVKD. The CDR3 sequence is CATSSGTGANNEQFF. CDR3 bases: TGTGCCACCAGTTCCGGGACAGGGGCTAACAATGAGCAGTTCTTC.

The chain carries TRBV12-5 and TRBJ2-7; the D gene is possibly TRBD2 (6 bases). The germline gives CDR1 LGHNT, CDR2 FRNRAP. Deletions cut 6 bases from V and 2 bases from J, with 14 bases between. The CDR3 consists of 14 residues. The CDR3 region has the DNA TGTGCTAGTGGGGTGGGCGGGACGGCCTACGAGCAGTACTTC. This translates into CASGVGGTAYEQYF.

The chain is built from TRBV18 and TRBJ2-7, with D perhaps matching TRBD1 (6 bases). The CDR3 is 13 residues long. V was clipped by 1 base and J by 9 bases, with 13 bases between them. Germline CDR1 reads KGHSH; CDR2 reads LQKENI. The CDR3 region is CASSPRDTQGQYF. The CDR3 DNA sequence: TGTGCCAGCTCACCACGGGACACGCAGGGGCAGTACTTC.

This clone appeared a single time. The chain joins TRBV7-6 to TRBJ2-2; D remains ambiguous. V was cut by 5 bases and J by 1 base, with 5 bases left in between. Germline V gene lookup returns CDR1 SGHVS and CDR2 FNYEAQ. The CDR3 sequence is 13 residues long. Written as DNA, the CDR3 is TGTGCCAGCAGCCCCTTGAACACCGGGGAGCTGTTTTTT. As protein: CASSPLNTGELFF.

CDR3 in DNA: TGTGCCAGCAGCGTAGGCCCCTCCCGGGGGGAAGATACGCAGTATTTT. As protein: CASSVGPSRGEDTQYF. The genes are TRBV9 and TRBJ2-3, with TRBD2 matching 7 bases. CDR3 length: 16 residues. The V gene end was trimmed by 0 bases and the J gene end by 5 bases; junction bases not matched to a gene: 9. Germline V lookup: CDR1 SGDLS, CDR2 YYNGEE.

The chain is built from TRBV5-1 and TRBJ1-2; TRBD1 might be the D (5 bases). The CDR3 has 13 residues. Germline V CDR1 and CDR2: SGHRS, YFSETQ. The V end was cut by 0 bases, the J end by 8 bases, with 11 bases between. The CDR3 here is CASSLGQGFGYTF. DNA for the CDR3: TGCGCCAGCAGCTTGGGGCAGGGTTTCGGCTACACCTTC. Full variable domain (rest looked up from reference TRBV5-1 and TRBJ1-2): KAGVTQTPRYLIKTRGQQVTLSCSPISGHRSVSWYQQTPGQGLQFLFEYFSETQRNKGNFPGRFSGRQFSNSRSEMNVSTLELGDSALYLCASSLGQGFGYTFGSGTRLTVV.

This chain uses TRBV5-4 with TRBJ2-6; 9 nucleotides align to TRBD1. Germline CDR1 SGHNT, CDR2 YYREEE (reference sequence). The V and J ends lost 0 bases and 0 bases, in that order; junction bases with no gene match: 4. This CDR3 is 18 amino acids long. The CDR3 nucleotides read TGTGCCAGCAGCTTGGTTAACAGGGGGCTCTCTGGGGCCAACGTCCTGACTTTC. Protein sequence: CASSLVNRGLSGANVLTF.

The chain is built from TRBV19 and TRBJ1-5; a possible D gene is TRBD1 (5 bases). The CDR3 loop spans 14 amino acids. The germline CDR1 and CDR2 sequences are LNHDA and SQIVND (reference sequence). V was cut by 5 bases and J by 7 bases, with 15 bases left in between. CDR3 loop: CASSVRPPGQPQHF. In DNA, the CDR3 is TGTGCCAGTAGTGTCAGACCCCCAGGGCAGCCCCAGCATTTT.

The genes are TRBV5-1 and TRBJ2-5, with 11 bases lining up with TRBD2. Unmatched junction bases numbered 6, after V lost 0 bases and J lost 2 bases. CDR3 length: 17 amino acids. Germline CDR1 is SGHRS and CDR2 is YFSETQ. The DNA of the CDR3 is TGCGCCAGCAGCTTGGGGGAGACTAGCGGGGCACAAGAGACCCAGTACTTC. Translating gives CASSLGETSGAQETQYF.